A selection of T cell receptor beta chains follows, all from one sample in a study of graft-versus-host responses after intestinal transplantation. Sequenced by immunoSEQ multiplex PCR; TCRdb stores in-frame clones only, minus some. The sample contains 35,000 to 45,000 clones, 95% of which appear only once. The antigens of these receptors remain unknown. The source material was unstimulated CD8+ T cells sorted from spleen or lymph node cells, sampled before transplant. The source of these receptors is a human donor who was the organ donor for an intestinal transplant. The CDR3 runs from the conserved cysteine through the conserved F or W. Fields, in order: D gene, clone size, V gene, J gene, CDR3 DNA, CDR3 protein. A D gene is named only where the DNA matches it firmly. Expanded clones are given a class, and other clones once, few, many or no size at all.

>TRBD1|-|TRBV30|TRBJ1-1
TGTGCCTGGGATGGGGACAGCTTGAACACTGAAGCTTTCTTT
CAWDGDSLNTEAFF
>-|-|TRBV27|TRBJ2-2
TGTGCCAGCAGCCAGGGCTTGGGGACCGGGGAGCTGTTTTTT
CASSQGLGTGELFF
>-|-|TRBV4-1|TRBJ2-7
TGCGCCAGCAGCCAGGTCTTGACCTACGAGCAGTACTTC
CASSQVLTYEQYF
>-|-|TRBV15|TRBJ2-1
TGTGCCACCAGCACTGCGGCGGACGCATTCAATGAGCAGTTCTTC
CATSTAADAFNEQFF
>TRBD1|-|TRBV9|TRBJ2-7
TGTGCCAGCAGCGTAACGCCGGGACAGCCGGAGCAGTACTTC
CASSVTPGQPEQYF
>-|-|TRBV11-2|TRBJ2-7
TGTGCCAGCAGCTTAGATCTGGACGAGCAGTACTTC
CASSLDLDEQYF
>-|-|TRBV9|TRBJ2-5
TGTGCCAGCAGCGTAACAGGGTCCCAAGAGACCCAGTACTTC
CASSVTGSQETQYF
>-|-|TRBV27|TRBJ2-7
TGTGCCAGCAGTAAGTTCAGGTCCTCCTACGAGCAGTACTTC
CASSKFRSSYEQYF
>-|few|TRBV11-3|TRBJ1-1
TGTGCCAGCAGCTTAGGCTTTGGCGGTGAAGCTTTCTTT
CASSLGFGGEAFF
>TRBD1|-|TRBV27|TRBJ1-4
TGTGCCAGCAGCTTTCGGACAGGGTGGAATGAAAAACTGTTTTTT
CASSFRTGWNEKLFF
>-|-|TRBV4-3|TRBJ2-3
TGCGCCAGCAGCCAAGATTTTCTCACAGATACGCAGTATTTT
CASSQDFLTDTQYF
>-|once|TRBV6-6|TRBJ2-1
TGTGCCAGCAGTTACTCGGCTAGCTATGAGCAGTTCTTC
CASSYSASYEQFF
>TRBD1|-|TRBV11-2|TRBJ1-1
TGTGCCAGCAGCTACAGGGGAGGGACTGAAGCTTTCTTT
CASSYRGGTEAFF
>TRBD2|-|TRBV4-3|TRBJ2-7
TGCGCCAGCAGCCCTAGCGGGGGTTCCTACGAGCAGTACTTC
CASSPSGGSYEQYF
>-|once|TRBV27|TRBJ1-4
TGTGCCAGCAGTTTATTGGGGGGCCGCAGGGAAAAACTGTTTTTT
CASSLLGGRREKLFF
>TRBD1|-|TRBV5-6|TRBJ1-4
TGTGCCAGCAGCGGACAGGGCGGGAAGGAAAAACTGTTTTTT
CASSGQGGKEKLFF
>TRBD1|-|TRBV27|TRBJ1-2
TGTGCCAGCAGTTTATCAGCTGACAGGGGGGAAGGCTACACCTTC
CASSLSADRGEGYTF
>-|-|TRBV10-3|TRBJ2-7
TGTGCCATCAGTGAGCCTTGGGACACTACTGCCCACGAGCAGTACTTC
CAISEPWDTTAHEQYF
>TRBD1|-|TRBV6-1|TRBJ1-2
TGTGCCAGCAGTGGACAGGGTGGCCCCATCTATGGCTACACCTTC
CASSGQGGPIYGYTF
>-|-|TRBV7-9|TRBJ2-7
TGTGCCAGCAGCGTACAGGGTTACGAGCAGTACTTC
CASSVQGYEQYF
>-|-|TRBV6-5|TRBJ2-2
TGTGCCAGCAGTTACGCGGACAGCAACACCGGGGAGCTGTTTTTT
CASSYADSNTGELFF
>TRBD1|-|TRBV27|TRBJ1-6
TGTGCCAGCAGTATACAGGGACAGGGGTACTCACCCCTCCACTTT
CASSIQGQGYSPLHF
>TRBD2|-|TRBV5-5|TRBJ2-1
TGTGCCAGCAGCGTCTCCCTAGCGGGGGGGGACAATGAGCAGTTCTTC
CASSVSLAGGDNEQFF
>TRBD2|-|TRBV5-4|TRBJ2-5
TGTGCCAGCGGGACTAGCGGGGGGGCAGAGACCCAGTACTTC
CASGTSGGAETQYF
>-|few|TRBV7-9|TRBJ1-4
TGTGCCAGCAGGGATCCGGGGAATGAAAAACTGTTTTTT
CASRDPGNEKLFF
>-|-|TRBV19|TRBJ2-2
TGTGCCAGTAGTATCTGGGCCGAGGCCGGGGAGCTGTTTTTT
CASSIWAEAGELFF
>-|once|TRBV11-2|TRBJ1-1
TGTGCCAGCAGCTCTCTTAGGGAAACTGAAGCTTTCTTT
CASSSLRETEAFF
>TRBD1|-|TRBV2|TRBJ2-5
TGTGCCAGCAGGACAGGGGGTCAAGAGACCCAGTACTTC
CASRTGGQETQYF
>TRBD1|-|TRBV7-9|TRBJ1-2
TGTGCCAGCAGCCGGGACAGGGGGCAGAACTATGGCTACACCTTC
CASSRDRGQNYGYTF
>-|-|TRBV4-1|TRBJ1-1
TGCGCCAGCAGCCTCGGGAGGCGGAACACTGAAGCTTTCTTT
CASSLGRRNTEAFF
>-|few|TRBV7-2|TRBJ2-1
TGTGCCAGCAGTTCACTATGGGAGGAGCAGTTCTTC
CASSSLWEEQFF
>TRBD1|-|TRBV4-3|TRBJ2-7
TGCGCCAGCAGCCAAGACGCGCAGGGGGCCTACGAGCAGTACTTC
CASSQDAQGAYEQYF
>-|-|TRBV6-5|TRBJ1-2
TGTGCCAGCAGCGACGGTGGGGAGGAGGGCTACACCTTC
CASSDGGEEGYTF
>TRBD1|-|TRBV19|TRBJ2-7
TGTGCCAGTAACGCCGGGACAGGGTCCTACGAGCAGTACTTC
CASNAGTGSYEQYF
>-|-|TRBV29-1|TRBJ2-7
TGCAGCGTCTCCGGGACAAGCACCTACGAGCAGTACTTC
CSVSGTSTYEQYF
>-|once|TRBV7-9|TRBJ2-5
TGTGCCAGCAGAGGGAGCCAAGAGACCCAGTACTTC
CASRGSQETQYF
>-|-|TRBV5-4|TRBJ2-3
TGTGCCAGCAGCTTGTCGGGGACGGATACGCAGTATTTT
CASSLSGTDTQYF
>-|-|TRBV5-8|TRBJ1-2
TGTGCCAGCAGCTTAGACACGTCGTACGGCTACACCTTC
CASSLDTSYGYTF
>-|-|TRBV6-1|TRBJ1-5
TGTGCCAGCAGTGAAAGTCGACAGGCCTACAATCAGCCCCAGCATTTT
CASSESRQAYNQPQHF
>-|-|TRBV5-6|TRBJ2-1
TGTGCCAGCAGCCCCTCGACAGGCCGGCATTACAATGAGCAGTTCTTC
CASSPSTGRHYNEQFF
>TRBD2|-|TRBV2|TRBJ2-7
TGTGCCAGCAAGGGAGGGGACTCCTACGAGCAGTACTTC
CASKGGDSYEQYF
>-|once|TRBV4-3|TRBJ2-7
TGCGCCAGCAGCCAAGAGGTCGGACTCTCCTACGAGCAGTACTTC
CASSQEVGLSYEQYF
>-|-|TRBV7-9|TRBJ2-3
TGTGCCAGCAGCCAATTAAGCACAGATACGCAGTATTTT
CASSQLSTDTQYF
>-|-|TRBV6-1|TRBJ1-5
TGTGCCAGCAGTGAATTGGTGGCAGCCAATCAGCCCCAGCATTTT
CASSELVAANQPQHF
>TRBD2|-|TRBV10-1|TRBJ2-7
TGCGCCAGCAGTGAGCCTCCGGGGGGGCCTAACGAGCAGTACTTC
CASSEPPGGPNEQYF
>-|-|TRBV7-9|TRBJ2-7
TGTGCCAGCAGCTTTAACAGGGACGAGCAGTACTTC
CASSFNRDEQYF
>-|-|TRBV7-8|TRBJ2-2
TGTGCCAGCAGCTTAAACCAGGGGCCTTACACCGGGGAGCTGTTTTTT
CASSLNQGPYTGELFF
>-|-|TRBV5-6|TRBJ2-2
TGTGCCAGCAGCTTGATCCTGCCCGGGGAGCTGTTTTTT
CASSLILPGELFF
>-|few|TRBV9|TRBJ2-3
TGTGCCAGCAGCACAGGGACGTACTCAGATACGCAGTATTTT
CASSTGTYSDTQYF
>-|-|TRBV7-6|TRBJ1-1
TGTGCCAGCAGCGCAGAACAGGGTATGAACACTGAAGCTTTCTTT
CASSAEQGMNTEAFF
>TRBD1|-|TRBV10-3|TRBJ2-7
TGTGCCATCAGGCCGGGACAGACCTACGAGCAGTACTTC
CAIRPGQTYEQYF
>-|-|TRBV19|TRBJ1-2
TGTGCCAGTAGTACCCGGTCCATGGGCTATGGCTACACCTTC
CASSTRSMGYGYTF
>-|-|TRBV4-3|TRBJ2-7
TGCGCCAGCAGCCAAGATCGCAACTACGAGCAGTACTTC
CASSQDRNYEQYF
>-|-|TRBV14|TRBJ2-7
TGTGCCAGCAGCCAAGATCACGAGCAGTACTTC
CASSQDHEQYF
>TRBD2|-|TRBV6-5|TRBJ2-5
TGTGCCAGCAGTCAACACGGGGGGGGCGGGGAGACCCAGTACTTC
CASSQHGGGGETQYF
>TRBD1|once|TRBV5-1|TRBJ1-5
TGCGCCAGCAGCTTGGGGACAGGGGGCGATCAGCCCCAGCATTTT
CASSLGTGGDQPQHF
>TRBD2|-|TRBV2|TRBJ2-3
TGTGCCAGCAGTGAAGCGAGCGGGGGGGACGCAGATACGCAGTATTTT
CASSEASGGDADTQYF
>-|-|TRBV11-3|TRBJ2-1
TGTGCCAGCAGCCAAAGGGGTTCGGATGAGCAGTTCTTC
CASSQRGSDEQFF
>TRBD1|-|TRBV9|TRBJ2-7
TGTGCCAGCAGCGTAGGCCCCGACAGGGACTACGAGCAGTACTTC
CASSVGPDRDYEQYF